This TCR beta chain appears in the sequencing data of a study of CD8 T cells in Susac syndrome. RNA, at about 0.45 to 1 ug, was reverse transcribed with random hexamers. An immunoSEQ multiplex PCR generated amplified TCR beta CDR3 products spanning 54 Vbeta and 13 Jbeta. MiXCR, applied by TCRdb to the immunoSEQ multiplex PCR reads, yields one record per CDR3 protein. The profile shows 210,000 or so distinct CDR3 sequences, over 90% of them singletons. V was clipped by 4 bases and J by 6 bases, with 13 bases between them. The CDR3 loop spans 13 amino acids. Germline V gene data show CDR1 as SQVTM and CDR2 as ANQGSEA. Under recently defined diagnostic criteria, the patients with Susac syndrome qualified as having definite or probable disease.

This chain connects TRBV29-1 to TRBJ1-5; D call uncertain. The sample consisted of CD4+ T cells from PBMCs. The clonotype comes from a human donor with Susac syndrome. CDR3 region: CSVGAAVGQPQHF. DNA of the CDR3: TGCAGCGTTGGTGCGGCGGTGGGTCAGCCCCAGCATTTT.